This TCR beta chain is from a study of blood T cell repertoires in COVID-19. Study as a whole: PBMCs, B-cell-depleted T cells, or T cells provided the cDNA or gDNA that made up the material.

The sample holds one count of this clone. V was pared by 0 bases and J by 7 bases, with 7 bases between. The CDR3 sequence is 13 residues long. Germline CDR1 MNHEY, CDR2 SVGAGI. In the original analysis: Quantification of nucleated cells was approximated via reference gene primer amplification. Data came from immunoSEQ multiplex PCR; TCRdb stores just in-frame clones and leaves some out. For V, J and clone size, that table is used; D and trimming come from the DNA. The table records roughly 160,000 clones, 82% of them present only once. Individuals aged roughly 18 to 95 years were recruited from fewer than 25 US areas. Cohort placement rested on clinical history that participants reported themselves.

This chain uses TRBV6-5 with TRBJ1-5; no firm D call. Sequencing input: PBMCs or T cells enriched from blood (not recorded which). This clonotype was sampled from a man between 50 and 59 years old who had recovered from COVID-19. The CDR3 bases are TGTGCCAGCAGTTACTCGCCGGGACAGCCCCAGCATTTT. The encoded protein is CASSYSPGQPQHF.